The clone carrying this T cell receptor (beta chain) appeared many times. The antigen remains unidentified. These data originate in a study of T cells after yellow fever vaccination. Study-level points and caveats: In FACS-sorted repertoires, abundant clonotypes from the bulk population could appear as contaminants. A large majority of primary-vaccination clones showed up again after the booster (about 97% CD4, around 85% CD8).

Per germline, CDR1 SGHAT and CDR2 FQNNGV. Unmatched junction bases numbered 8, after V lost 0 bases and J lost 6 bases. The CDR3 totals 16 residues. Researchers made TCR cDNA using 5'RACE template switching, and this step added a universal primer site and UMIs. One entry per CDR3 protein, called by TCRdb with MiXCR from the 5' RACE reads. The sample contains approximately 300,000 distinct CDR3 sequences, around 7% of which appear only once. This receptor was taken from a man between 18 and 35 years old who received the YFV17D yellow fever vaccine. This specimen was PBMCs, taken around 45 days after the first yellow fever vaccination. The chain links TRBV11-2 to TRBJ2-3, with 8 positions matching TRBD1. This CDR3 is CASSLDLGRGLDTQYF. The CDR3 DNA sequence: TGTGCCAGCAGCTTAGATCTAGGCAGGGGGCTTGATACGCAGTATTTT.